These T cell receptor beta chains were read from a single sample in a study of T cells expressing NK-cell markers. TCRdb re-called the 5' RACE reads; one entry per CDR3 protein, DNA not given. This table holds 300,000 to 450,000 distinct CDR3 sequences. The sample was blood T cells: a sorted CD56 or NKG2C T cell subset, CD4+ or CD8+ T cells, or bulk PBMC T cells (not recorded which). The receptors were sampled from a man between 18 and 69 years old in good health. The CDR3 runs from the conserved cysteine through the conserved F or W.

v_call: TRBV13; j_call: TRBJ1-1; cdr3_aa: CASSNLRRAEAFF
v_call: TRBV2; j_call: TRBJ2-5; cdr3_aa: CASRQGTTTQYF
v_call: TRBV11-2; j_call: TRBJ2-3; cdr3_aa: CASSSRQVEDTQYF
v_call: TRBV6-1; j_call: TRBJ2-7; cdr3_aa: CASDRSDYEQYF
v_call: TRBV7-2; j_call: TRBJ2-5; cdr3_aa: CASSGRYTEETQYF
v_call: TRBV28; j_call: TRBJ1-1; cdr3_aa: CASSYQGPMTEAFF
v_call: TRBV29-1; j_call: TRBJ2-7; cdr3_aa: CSVRTGSHYEQYF
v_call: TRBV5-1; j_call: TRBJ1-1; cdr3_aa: CASSLGQRTPTNTEAFF
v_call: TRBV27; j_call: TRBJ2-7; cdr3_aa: CASSTVVGEQYF
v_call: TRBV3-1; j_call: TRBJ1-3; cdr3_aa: CASSSVVRNTIYF
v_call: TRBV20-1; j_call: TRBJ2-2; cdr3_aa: CSARGGQGRPSNTGELFF
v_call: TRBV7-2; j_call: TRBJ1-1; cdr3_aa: CASSQSFKGTEAFF
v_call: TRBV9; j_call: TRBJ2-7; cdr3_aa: CASSEGTSGPSGEQYF
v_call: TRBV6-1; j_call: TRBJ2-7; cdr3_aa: CASESGGAAYEQYF
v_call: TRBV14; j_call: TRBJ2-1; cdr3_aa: CASSLGGRRGTHNEQFF
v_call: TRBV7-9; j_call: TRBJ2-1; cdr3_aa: CASSPRTGINSYNEQFF
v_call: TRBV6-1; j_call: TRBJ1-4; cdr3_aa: CASKFGRGNEKLFF
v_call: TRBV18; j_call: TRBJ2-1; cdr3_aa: CASSLLTSGVTYNEQFF
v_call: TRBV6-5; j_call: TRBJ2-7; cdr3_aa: CASSSRSDRTYEQYF
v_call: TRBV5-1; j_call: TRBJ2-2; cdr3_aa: CASSSDRGANTGELFF
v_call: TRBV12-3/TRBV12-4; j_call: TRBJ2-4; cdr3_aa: CASSLAGGWDKNIQYF
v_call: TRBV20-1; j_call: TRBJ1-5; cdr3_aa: CSARGRAGGRQPQHF
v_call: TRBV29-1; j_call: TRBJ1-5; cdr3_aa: CSVGTGDRPQHF